This T cell receptor beta chain stems from a study of T cells after yellow fever vaccination (dated by TCRdb to about 2019). About the full investigation: The SMART-Seq v4 Ultra Low Input RNA kit was used to prepare libraries from fractions with low cell numbers. To follow T-cell clones before and after both primary and booster YFV17D yellow fever vaccination, bulk TCR alpha and beta repertoires underwent longitudinal sequencing. Two healthy male donors, one aged 18 to 30 and one aged 30 to 40 years, made up the cohort. Bulk PBMC replicates and cell subsets were isolated from blood drawn at multiple timepoints before and after both primary and secondary immunization. Results and caveats for the whole study, not just this receptor: Because only two donors were included in the study, the extent to which the findings can be generalized is limited. The secondary T-cell response was weaker than the primary response but faster, peaking on day 5 instead of day 15. Computational filtering was required because FACS-sorted repertoires could contain abundant contaminating clonotypes from the bulk population. A small fraction of clonotypes showed up in both the CD4 and CD8 compartments, probably as a result of convergent recombination. After the booster, most of the clones that had expanded following primary vaccination were detected again (just under 97% of CD4 and 80% to 90% of CD8), which suggests that memory was broadly maintained.

TCRdb lists the instrument as Illumina NovaSeq 6000. TCR cDNA was synthesized by 5'RACE template switching, which introduced a universal primer site and unique molecular identifiers. Priming of cDNA synthesis was performed from both the TCR alpha and TCR beta constant segments. Two PCR steps were used to amplify libraries, with sample barcodes and sequencing adapters being added in the second step. Libraries were sequenced on Illumina HiSeq 2500 (2x100 bp) or NovaSeq (2x150 bp). The paper's data handling went like this. MIGEC was used to demultiplex reads and collapse the reads into UMI consensus sequences, and MiXCR was used for V(D)J alignment. Vaccine-responding clonotypes were identified with edgeR using replicate PBMC samples, with FDR below 0.01 and a log2 fold change above 5 up to day 15 being required. Each bulk clonotype received a CD4 or CD8 identity based on whether the sequenced CD4 or CD8 repertoire contained that clonotype at higher abundance. Through fastp at Q25 and MiXCR, TCRdb rebuilt clones from the public reads, retaining in-frame beta chains. A single entry per CDR3 protein holds the most common genes and DNA from its merged rows. In this record, the V and J calls reflect TCRdb's handling and not the investigators' own analysis. The sample table shows about 340,000 distinct CDR3 sequences, and approximately 13% are seen once. The ten top clones hold approximately 3.4% of the sample.

This clonotype occurred a few times. Its target antigen remains unknown. No per-base quality is available; no much larger clone lies one base away. Taken from the germline V gene, the CDR1 and CDR2 loops are SGHTA and FQGNSA. V is shortened by 5 bases, J by 11 bases, and the region joining them spans 18 bases. The cysteine opens and the phenylalanine closes a CDR3 of 13 amino acids. Kept here is only the CDR3 DNA, which spans 39 bases and is read in frame from base 1. In light of the paper, this sample's treatment or condition label describes: live attenuated yellow fever vaccine strain. A standard Ficoll-Paque protocol was used to isolate PBMCs from peripheral blood. CD4 and CD8 T-cell fractions were isolated with Dynabeads CD4 and CD8 positive selection kits. RNA was extracted with TriZol from bulk PBMCs, CD4 and CD8 fractions, and dextramer-positive and dextramer-negative fractions.

The TCR comes from a man aged 18 to 29 who received the YFV17D yellow fever vaccine. The material sequenced was CD4+ T cells sorted from PBMCs, taken 15 days after the yellow fever booster vaccination. The rearrangement joined TRBV7-2 to TRBJ2-5; no D segment can be confidently identified. The sequence in DNA is TGTGCCAGCAGCCCCAATGGGTTCGTAGCACAGTACTTC. This sequence encodes CASSPNGFVAQYF.